This TCR beta chain was recovered during a study of identical twins. Whole-study results and caveats: Out-of-frame alpha sequences shared by twins were enriched for low generation probability.

Each CDR3 protein gets one entry after TCRdb re-called the 5' RACE reads with MiXCR. Seen here are around 1.7 million distinct CDR3 sequences, around a third observed once, and the top ten hold over 0.25%. As regards this clonotype: Its antigen is currently unknown.

With no exceptions, donors were healthy Caucasians. CDR1 is LGHDT, CDR2 YNNKEL, per germline (reference sequence). The CDR3 contains 17 residues. V was clipped by 3 bases and J by 4 bases; unmatched bases: 9. This clonotype was sampled from a newborn girl in good health. Sequenced: cord blood. This chain joins TRBV3-1 and TRBJ2-3, with 11 bases aligning to TRBD2. Here the CDR3 reads CASSQVSSGGPADTQYF. CDR3 coding DNA: TGTGCCAGCAGCCAGGTTTCTAGCGGGGGGCCCGCAGATACGCAGTATTTT.